These 17 T cell receptor beta chains were sequenced from one sample in a study of blood T cells in healthy people across ages. A sample-barcoded 5' primer and a J-beta primer mix were used in a second PCR of roughly 6 to 11 cycles. TCRdb reanalysed the 5' RACE reads using MiXCR and keeps one entry per CDR3 protein. This sample has 600,000 to 800,000 distinct CDR3 sequences, with approximately 21% found just once. The sequenced sample consisted of blood. The receptors here all came from a man between 65 and 79 years old in good health.

This clonotype came up a few times. CDR3 bases: TGTGCCAGTGCGAGCGGGAGGACCACAGATACGCAGTATTTT. Protein: CASASGRTTDTQYF. The chain joins TRBV2 to TRBJ2-3; 9 nucleotides line up with TRBD2. This CDR3 has 14 amino acids. Germline V CDR1 and CDR2: SNHLY, FYNNEI. V was pared by 9 bases and J by 2 bases, with 6 bases of the junction left unmatched.

Of note for this clonotype: Likely a read error: the CDR3 ends without its conserved phenylalanine or tryptophan. In DNA, the CDR3 is TGTGCCAGCAGCTTAGCCCCCGACCTTCTGGGCGAGCAGTACATC. It is translated as CASSLAPDLLGEQYI. The chain employs TRBV7-2 and TRBJ2-7; D unclear. Germline V gene lookup returns CDR1 SGHTA and CDR2 FQGNSA. The CDR3 runs to 15 residues. V lost 0 bases and J lost 6, with 15 bases in between.

DNA of the CDR3: TGCGCCAGCAGCTTGTCTAGCGGGAGCTTTGATGAGCAGTTCTTC. Its translation: CASSLSSGSFDEQFF. The chain has TRBV5-1 and TRBJ2-1, with 10 nucleotides matching TRBD2. The J segment lost 8 bases and the V segment lost 1 base, leaving 6 bases of the junction unmatched. The CDR3 covers 15 residues. The germline gives CDR1 SGHRS, CDR2 YFSETQ.

The chain links TRBV15 to TRBJ2-5, with TRBD2 as a possible D gene (6 bases). The CDR3 runs 16 residues. Germline V CDR1 and CDR2: LNHNV, YYDKDF (reference sequence). The V and J ends lost 1 base and 4 bases respectively, with 16 bases between them. CDR3 bases: TGTGCCACCAGCAGAGTTGACGGGAGAGTTGGAGAGACCCAGTACTTC. Translation gives CATSRVDGRVGETQYF.

In this sample, this clonotype turned up a few times. This chain connects TRBV29-1 to TRBJ1-2, with 8 bases fitting TRBD1. CDR3 size: 11 residues. Per the germline V gene, CDR1 is SQVTM and CDR2 is ANQGSEA. V lost 7 bases and J lost 6; bases outside the gene matches: 4. DNA of the CDR3: TGCAGCGCAGGACAGGGTAATGGCTACACCTTC. Protein: CSAGQGNGYTF.

The rearrangement uses TRBV7-9 and TRBJ2-4; D unresolved. V was cut by 5 bases and J by 4 bases, with 18 bases left in between. CDR3 length: 16 amino acids. The germline CDR1 and CDR2 sequences are SEHNR and FQNEAQ (reference sequence). The CDR3 region is CASSPRAGLGKNIQYF. For the CDR3, the DNA is TGTGCCAGCAGCCCCAGAGCCGGCCTCGGGAAAAACATTCAGTACTTC.

This rearrangement joins TRBV4-3 to TRBJ2-5; tentative D call: TRBD2 (6 bases). The J call could be wrong; TRBJ2-1 is a better fit for the DNA end. CDR1 is LGHNA, CDR2 YSLEER, per germline. This CDR3 contains 16 residues. CDR3 residues: CASSQVLGLENNEQFF. The CDR3 nucleotides read TGCGCCAGCAGCCAAGTCTTGGGACTGGAGAACAATGAGCAGTTCTTC.

This clonotype was picked up a small number of times. This chain uses TRBV20-1 with TRBJ2-5, with D perhaps matching TRBD1 or TRBD2 (6 bases each). The germline CDR1 and CDR2 sequences are DFQATT and SNEGSKA (reference sequence). The CDR3 extends over 13 amino acids. Trimming removed 4 bases from V and 4 bases from J, with 13 bases in between. The CDR3 nucleotides are TGCAGTGCTACCAAAGGGGGGCGAGAGACCCAGTACTTC. Protein sequence: CSATKGGRETQYF.

The chain recombines TRBV29-1 with TRBJ1-2; the match to TRBD1 covers 7 bases. There are 13 residues in the CDR3. V dropped 6 bases and J dropped 0; count of bases not matched to a gene: 4. Germline V CDR1 and CDR2: SQVTM, ANQGSEA. In nucleotides, the CDR3 is TGCAGCGTCGACAGGGACTCTAACTATGGCTACACCTTC. Its protein is CSVDRDSNYGYTF. The full variable domain, its missing parts supplied by reference TRBV29-1 and TRBJ1-2, is SAVISQKPSRDICQRGTSLTIQCQVDSQVTMMFWYRQQPGQSLTLIATANQGSEATYESGFVIDKFPISRPNLTFSTLTVSNMSPEDSSIYLCSVDRDSNYGYTFGSGTRLTVV.

This clonotype appeared a few times. This rearrangement joins TRBV6-5 to TRBJ1-1; no clear D. The CDR3 is made up of 13 amino acids. Germline V lookup: CDR1 MNHEY, CDR2 SVGAGI. V was shortened by 6 bases and J by 11 bases, with 19 bases between the two germline ends. The CDR3 nucleotides are TGTGCCAGCAGCCAACCCGGTACGGGGAAGGCTTTCTTT. It translates to CASSQPGTGKAFF.

This clonotype occurred a few times. At one end the junction does not follow the germline gene, possibly because of a read error. This chain joins TRBV5-1 and TRBJ1-4; unclear D gene. The CDR3 is made up of 12 amino acids. In germline, CDR1 is SGHRS, CDR2 YFSETQ. In nucleotides, the CDR3 is TGCGCTAGCAGCCGGGAGGATGAAAAACTGTTTTTT. It is translated as CASSREDEKLFF.

At least ten counts were recorded for this clonotype. The chain has TRBV28 and TRBJ1-2, with D possibly TRBD1 on 6 matching bases. The germline V gene encodes CDR1 MDHEN and CDR2 SYDVKM. The germline V and J ends were trimmed by 5 bases and 8 bases, with 18 bases remaining between them. The CDR3 is made up of 14 amino acids. The chain's CDR3 is CASSPAGEVRGYTF. The CDR3 DNA follows: TGTGCCAGCAGTCCCGCAGGGGAAGTACGGGGCTACACCTTC.

This chain links TRBV13 with TRBJ1-3, with D tentatively TRBD1 (5 bases). Germline assignment: CDR1 PRHDT and CDR2 FYEKMQ (reference sequence). This CDR3 contains 16 residues. V gave up 5 bases and J gave up 0 bases, with 14 bases separating them. The CDR3 loop reads CASSQWGRDSGNTIYF. The CDR3 region has the DNA TGTGCCAGCAGCCAGTGGGGCAGGGACTCTGGAAACACCATATATTTT.

The V call is TRBV27, the J call TRBJ1-6; 10 nucleotides align to TRBD1. Germline CDR1 MNHEY, CDR2 SMNVEV (reference sequence). Trimming at V came to 1 base and at J to 8 bases, leaving 5 bases not matched to a gene. This CDR3 region has 16 residues. CDR3 nucleotides: TGTGCCAGCAGTTTATTTCGGGACAGGGGCCATTCACCCCTCCACTTT. Translating it yields CASSLFRDRGHSPLHF.

This clonotype was counted only a few times. The rearrangement links TRBV6-5 to TRBJ2-4, with 10 bases fitting TRBD1. Germline values: CDR1 MNHEY, CDR2 SVGAGI. The CDR3 totals 14 residues. V was clipped by 5 bases and J by 8 bases; unmatched bases: 6. As DNA, the CDR3 is TGTGCCAGCAGTCCCCTCGGGACAGGGGACATTCAGTACTTC. Protein: CASSPLGTGDIQYF.

This clonotype was picked up a small number of times. The chain uses TRBV5-1 and TRBJ2-5, with D possibly matching TRBD1 (5 bases). CDR1 SGHRS and CDR2 YFSETQ come from the germline V gene. Deletions cut 0 bases from V and 2 bases from J, with 11 bases between. The CDR3 covers 15 residues. The CDR3 sequence is CASSLGSGQQETQYF. Written as DNA, the CDR3 is TGCGCCAGCAGCTTGGGTTCAGGGCAACAAGAGACCCAGTACTTC.

The genes are TRBV12-3 or TRBV12-4 and TRBJ2-1, with 8 bases aligning to TRBD2. The CDR3 sequence is 15 residues long. V shed 3 bases and J 5 bases; nucleotides not matched to a gene: 6. The CDR3 coding sequence is TGTGCCAGCAGTTTGTTTGCGGGAGGTCACAATGAGCAGTTCTTC. Protein sequence: CASSLFAGGHNEQFF.